The present entry profiles one T cell receptor (beta chain) with its context. Unmatched junction bases numbered 5, after V lost 4 bases and J lost 4 bases. The CDR3 is made up of 15 amino acids. Germline lookup yields CDR1 MNHEY and CDR2 SVGAGI. These data come from a study of control samples from healthy donors and cancer patients. TCRdb's table, derived via immunoSEQ multiplex PCR, lists solely in-frame clones and lacks some. The repertoire holds about 51,000 clones, about four fifths seen once, with around 9.1% in the top ten. This chain joins TRBV6-5 and TRBJ1-2; TRBD1 agrees at 11 bases. Source material: blood. This receptor was identified in a man between 65 and 85 years old in good health. CDR3 region: CASSFSGTGGYGYTF. Written as DNA, the CDR3 is TGTGCCAGCAGTTTTTCCGGGACAGGGGGCTATGGCTACACCTTC.